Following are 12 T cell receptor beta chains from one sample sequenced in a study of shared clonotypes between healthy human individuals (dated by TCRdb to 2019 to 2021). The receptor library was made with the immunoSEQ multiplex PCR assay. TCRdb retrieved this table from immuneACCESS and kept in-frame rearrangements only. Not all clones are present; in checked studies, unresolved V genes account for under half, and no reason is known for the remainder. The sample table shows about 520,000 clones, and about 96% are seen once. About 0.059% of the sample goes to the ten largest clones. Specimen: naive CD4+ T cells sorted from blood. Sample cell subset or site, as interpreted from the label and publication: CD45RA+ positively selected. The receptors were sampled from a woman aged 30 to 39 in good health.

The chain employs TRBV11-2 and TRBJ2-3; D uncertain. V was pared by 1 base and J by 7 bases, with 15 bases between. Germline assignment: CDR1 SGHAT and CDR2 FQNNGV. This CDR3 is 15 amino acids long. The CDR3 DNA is TGTGCCAGCAGCTTAGTACAAATCGGCGCCCATACGCAGTATTTT. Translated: CASSLVQIGAHTQYF.

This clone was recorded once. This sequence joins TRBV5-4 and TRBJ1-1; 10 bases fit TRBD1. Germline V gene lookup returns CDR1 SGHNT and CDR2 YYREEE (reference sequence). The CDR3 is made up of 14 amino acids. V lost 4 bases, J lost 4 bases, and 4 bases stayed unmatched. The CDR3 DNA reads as TGTGCCAGCAGCGCGACAGGGGGCCTCACTGAAGCTTTCTTT. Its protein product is CASSATGGLTEAFF.

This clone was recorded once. CDR3 bases: TGTGCCAGCAAAGCCTTAGGGGGCACCGGGGAGCTGTTTTTT. It encodes CASKALGGTGELFF. The chain employs TRBV2 and TRBJ2-2, with D possibly being TRBD1 (6 bases). The CDR3 is 14 residues long. V was trimmed by 7 bases and J by 4 bases, leaving 13 bases between them. CDR1 and CDR2 (germline): SNHLY, FYNNEI.

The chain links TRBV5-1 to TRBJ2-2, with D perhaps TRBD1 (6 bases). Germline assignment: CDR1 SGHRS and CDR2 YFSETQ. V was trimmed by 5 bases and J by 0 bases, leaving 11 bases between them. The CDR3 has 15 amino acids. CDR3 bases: TGCGCCAGCAGTCGGACAGACGCGAACACCGGGGAGCTGTTTTTT. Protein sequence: CASSRTDANTGELFF.

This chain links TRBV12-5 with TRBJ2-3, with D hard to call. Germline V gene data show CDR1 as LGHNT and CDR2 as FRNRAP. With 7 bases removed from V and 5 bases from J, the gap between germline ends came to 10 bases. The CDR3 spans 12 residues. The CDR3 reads CASAPQEDTQYF. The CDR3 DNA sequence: TGTGCTAGTGCCCCCCAGGAAGATACGCAGTATTTT.

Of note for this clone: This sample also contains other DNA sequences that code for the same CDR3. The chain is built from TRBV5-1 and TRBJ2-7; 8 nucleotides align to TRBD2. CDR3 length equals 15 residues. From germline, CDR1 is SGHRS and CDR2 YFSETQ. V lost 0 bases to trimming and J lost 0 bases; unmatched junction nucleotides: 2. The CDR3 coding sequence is TGCGCCAGCAGCTTGGGCGGGGGGAGCTCCTACGAGCAGTACTTC. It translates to CASSLGGGSSYEQYF.

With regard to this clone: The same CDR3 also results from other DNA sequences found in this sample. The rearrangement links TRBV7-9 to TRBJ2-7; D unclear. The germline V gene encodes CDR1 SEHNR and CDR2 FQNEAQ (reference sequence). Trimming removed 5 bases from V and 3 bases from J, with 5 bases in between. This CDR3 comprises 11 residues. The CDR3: CASSLNYEQYF. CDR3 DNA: TGTGCCAGCAGCCTCAACTACGAGCAGTACTTC.

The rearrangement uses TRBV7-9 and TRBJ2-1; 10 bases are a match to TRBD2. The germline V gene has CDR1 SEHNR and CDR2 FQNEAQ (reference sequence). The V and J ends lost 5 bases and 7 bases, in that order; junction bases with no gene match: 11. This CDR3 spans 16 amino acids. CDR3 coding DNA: TGTGCCAGCAGCACCGAACCGGGACTAGCGCGGAATGAGCAGTTCTTC. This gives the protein CASSTEPGLARNEQFF.

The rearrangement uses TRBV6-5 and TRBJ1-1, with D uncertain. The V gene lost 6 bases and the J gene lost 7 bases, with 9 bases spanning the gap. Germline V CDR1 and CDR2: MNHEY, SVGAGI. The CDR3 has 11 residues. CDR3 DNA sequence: TGTGCCAGCAGGTCAGGCGGTGAAGCTTTCTTT. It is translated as CASRSGGEAFF.

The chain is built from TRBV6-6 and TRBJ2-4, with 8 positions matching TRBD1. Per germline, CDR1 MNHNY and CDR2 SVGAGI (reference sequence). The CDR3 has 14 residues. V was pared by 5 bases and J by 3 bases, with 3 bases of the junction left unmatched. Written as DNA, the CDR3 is TGTGCCAGCAGTCCCGGACAGGGCAAAAACATTCAGTACTTC. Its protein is CASSPGQGKNIQYF.

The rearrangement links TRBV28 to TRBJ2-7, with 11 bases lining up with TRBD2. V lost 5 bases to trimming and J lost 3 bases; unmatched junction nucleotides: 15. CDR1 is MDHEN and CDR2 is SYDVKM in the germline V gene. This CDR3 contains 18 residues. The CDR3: CASSQTSGRSQPNYEQYF. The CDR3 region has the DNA TGTGCCAGCAGTCAAACTAGCGGGAGATCCCAACCAAACTACGAGCAGTACTTC.

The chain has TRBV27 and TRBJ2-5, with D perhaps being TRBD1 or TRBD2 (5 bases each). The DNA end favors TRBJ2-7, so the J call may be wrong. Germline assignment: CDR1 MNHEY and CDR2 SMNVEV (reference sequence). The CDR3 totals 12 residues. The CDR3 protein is CASRGVWYEQYF. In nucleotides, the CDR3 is TGTGCCAGCAGGGGGGTGTGGTACGAGCAGTACTTC.